The 20 T cell receptor beta chains presented below share a single source sample, sequenced in a study of regulatory T cells in long-lasting Graves disease. Researchers made TCR beta libraries by using iRepertoire HTBI primers and running Arm-PCR on CDR3 regions. TCRdb reprocessed the multiplex PCR reads with MiXCR, giving one entry per CDR3 protein. The table includes under 800,000 distinct CDR3 sequences, 16% detected once. The time point: newly diagnosed GD, antithyroid drugs for less than 3 months. PBMC-derived RNA was used for the TCR library. This sample was also put to use in a study of T cells in Graves' hyperthyroidism and ophthalmopathy.

Sequencing used peripheral blood mononuclear cells (PBMCs), obtained at new diagnosis, from a patient treated with antithyroid drugs. The receptors here all came from a woman aged 25 to 39 with Graves disease.

This clonotype came up many times. The V gene is TRBV11-2, the J gene TRBJ2-3, with 12 positions matching TRBD2. The germline gives CDR1 SGHAT, CDR2 FQNNGV. The V gene end was trimmed by 5 bases and the J gene end by 2 bases; junction bases not matched to a gene: 5. CDR3 length: 16 residues. The CDR3 loop reads CASSPRTSGITDTQYF. CDR3 DNA sequence: TGTGCCAGCAGCCCAAGGACTAGCGGGATCACAGATACGCAGTATTTT.

There are a few counts of this clonotype. This chain connects TRBV19 to TRBJ1-1; D not certain. CDR3 length equals 15 residues. Germline V gives CDR1 LNHDA, CDR2 SQIVND (reference sequence). V was trimmed by 1 base and J by 1 base, leaving 10 bases between them. DNA of the CDR3: TGTGCCAGTAGTATAGCTTTGAGGGAGAACACTGAAGCTTTCTTT. Its protein is CASSIALRENTEAFF.

This clonotype was counted many times. The chain carries TRBV2 and TRBJ2-7; D is uncertain. The CDR3 sequence is 14 residues long. Germline lookup yields CDR1 SNHLY and CDR2 FYNNEI. Trimming left V 7 bases short and J 0 bases short, with 13 bases between. The CDR3 region is CASIWTQNSYEQYF. The CDR3 DNA sequence: TGTGCCAGCATTTGGACGCAGAACTCCTACGAGCAGTACTTC.

The chain employs TRBV12-3 or TRBV12-4 and TRBJ1-4; 8 bases agree with TRBD1. This CDR3 contains 14 residues. Trimming took 6 bases from V and 5 from J; bases not matched to a gene: 5. Written as DNA, the CDR3 is TGTGCCAGCAGCCAGGGGGCTTGGAATGAAAAACTGTTTTTT. Residues: CASSQGAWNEKLFF.

This clonotype was counted only a few times. This sequence joins TRBV28 and TRBJ1-1; D is perhaps TRBD1 (6 bases). Trimming took off 3 bases at V and 10 bases at J, with 15 bases between the two ends. This CDR3 has 13 residues. Germline V lookup: CDR1 MDHEN, CDR2 SYDVKM. The DNA of the CDR3 is TGTGCCAGCAGTTTGGTGGGGGCTGGGGGAGCTTTCTTT. Encoded protein: CASSLVGAGGAFF.

This clonotype occurred many times. The chain is built from TRBV28 and TRBJ2-7, with D possibly being TRBD2 (6 bases). The V end lost 6 bases, the J end lost 4 bases, and 13 bases lay between the germline ends. The length of the CDR3 is 13 residues. Germline V lookup: CDR1 MDHEN, CDR2 SYDVKM. CDR3 loop: CASRGTPLYEQYF. The DNA for the CDR3 is TGTGCCAGCAGAGGGACTCCTCTTTACGAGCAGTACTTC.

The chain combines TRBV5-8 with TRBJ2-1; 8 nucleotides agree with TRBD2. Losses at the gene ends were 1 base for V and 7 bases for J; bases not matched to a gene: 7. CDR1 and CDR2 (germline): SGHTS, YDEGEE. CDR3 size: 15 residues. CDR3 in amino acids: CASSLSGRRYNEQFF. CDR3 nucleotide sequence: TGTGCCAGCAGCTTGAGCGGGAGAAGGTATAATGAGCAGTTCTTC.

Turning to this clonotype: A read error may explain this, as a much larger clone is one base away. This rearrangement joins TRBV7-9 to TRBJ2-3; no definite D call. The CDR3 totals 15 residues. The germline gives CDR1 SEHNR, CDR2 FQNEAQ (reference sequence). CDR3 residues: CASSPPGLSTDSQYF. Written as DNA, the CDR3 is TGTGCCAGCAGCCCCCCGGGCCTTAGCACAGATTCGCAGTATTTT.

The chain combines TRBV30 with TRBJ1-2, with D maybe TRBD1 (5 bases). The V gene lost 0 bases and the J gene lost 0 bases, with 8 bases spanning the gap. The CDR3 contains 14 residues. The V gene's germline CDR1 is GTSNPN and CDR2 SVGIG (reference sequence). In DNA, the CDR3 is TGTGCCTGGAGTGTACAGGTAGCTAACTATGGCTACACCTTC. Amino acid sequence: CAWSVQVANYGYTF.

Ten or more counts support this clonotype. The chain links TRBV28 to TRBJ2-1, with 7 bases aligning to TRBD1. V lost 6 bases and J lost 3; bases outside the gene matches: 11. The CDR3 length is 16 residues. Germline values: CDR1 MDHEN, CDR2 SYDVKM. In nucleotides, the CDR3 is TGTGCCAGCAGGAAACAGGGGTCCAGATTCTACAATGAGCAGTTCTTC. This gives the protein CASRKQGSRFYNEQFF.

This clonotype has just a few counts. The chain employs TRBV20-1 and TRBJ1-1; 9 bases align to TRBD1. This CDR3 is 16 amino acids long. V was pared by 2 bases and J by 4 bases, with 11 bases of the junction left unmatched. The V gene's germline CDR1 is DFQATT and CDR2 SNEGSKA (reference sequence). The CDR3: CSARRSGTGSGTEAFF. The CDR3 coding sequence is TGCAGTGCTAGACGCTCCGGGACAGGGTCGGGCACTGAAGCTTTCTTT.

This clonotype appeared many times. The DNA for the CDR3 is TGTGCCAGCAGTCCGACGACAGGGTCGGAGACCCAGTACTTC. Translating it yields CASSPTTGSETQYF. This chain connects TRBV28 to TRBJ2-5, with 7 bases aligning to TRBD1. Trimming took 5 bases from V and 5 from J; bases not matched to a gene: 8. The CDR3 consists of 14 residues. Germline CDR1 reads MDHEN; CDR2 reads SYDVKM. Complete variable domain (other parts from reference TRBV28 and TRBJ2-5): DVKVTQSSRYLVKRTGEKVFLECVQDMDHENMFWYRQDPGLGLRLIYFSYDVKMKEKGDIPEGYSVSREKKERFSLILESASTNQTSMYLCASSPTTGSETQYFGPGTRLLVL.

This clonotype has just a few counts. The rearrangement uses TRBV28 and TRBJ2-7, with TRBD2 matching 7 bases. This CDR3 region has 15 residues. Germline-derived CDR1 and CDR2 are MDHEN and SYDVKM. Losses at the gene ends were 7 bases for V and 1 base for J; bases not matched to a gene: 10. CDR3 sequence: CASKESLADSYEQYF. The CDR3, as DNA: TGTGCCAGCAAAGAGAGTCTAGCGGATTCCTACGAGCAGTACTTC.

The table lists this clonotype with many counts. This chain connects TRBV20-1 to TRBJ1-4; perhaps TRBD1 as D (5 bases). CDR1 DFQATT and CDR2 SNEGSKA come from the germline V gene (reference sequence). The CDR3 extends over 16 amino acids. V shed 4 bases and J shed 1 base, with 16 bases lying between them. The CDR3 nucleotides read TGCAGTGCTAAACCAGGGAGGCGGGGAACTAATGAAAAACTGTTTTTT. Translating it yields CSAKPGRRGTNEKLFF.

This clonotype turned up a few times. This chain connects TRBV7-9 to TRBJ1-1; the D gene is possibly TRBD1 (6 bases). Germline-derived CDR1 and CDR2 are SEHNR and FQNEAQ (reference sequence). V shed 0 bases and J shed 11 bases, with 19 bases lying between them. The CDR3 loop spans 15 amino acids. CDR3: CASSLAGGARYGAFF. CDR3 in DNA: TGTGCCAGCAGCTTAGCGGGGGGCGCAAGGTATGGCGCTTTCTTT.

The chain links TRBV6-4 to TRBJ1-6, with D possibly matching TRBD1 (6 bases). In germline, CDR1 is MRHNA, CDR2 SNTAGT. This CDR3 region has 14 residues. The germline V and J ends were trimmed by 6 bases and 10 bases, with 16 bases remaining between them. The CDR3 is CASRERGENSPLHF. The CDR3 bases are TGTGCCAGCAGGGAAAGGGGGGAAAACTCACCCCTCCACTTT.

This clonotype was seen only a few times. The V and J genes are TRBV20-1 and TRBJ2-7; D is undetermined. The CDR3 is 14 amino acids. V lost 3 bases to trimming and J lost 2 bases, with 14 bases between them. The germline CDR1 and CDR2 sequences are DFQATT and SNEGSKA (reference sequence). CDR3 sequence: CSARLDKPPYEQYF. For the CDR3, the DNA is TGCAGTGCTAGGCTAGACAAGCCTCCCTACGAGCAGTACTTC.

Details on this clonotype: A far larger clone is off by one base, so a read error is likely. The gene calls are TRBV2 and TRBJ2-4; TRBD2 aligns across 11 bases. The J call is doubtful: the DNA matches TRBJ2-5 better. The CDR3 consists of 14 residues. In germline, CDR1 is SNHLY, CDR2 FYNNEI. The CDR3 DNA follows: TGTGTCAGCAGTGAAACCGGGACTAGCGGGACCCAGTACTTC. It yields the protein CVSSETGTSGTQYF.

This clonotype was observed a handful of times. The CDR3 sequence: CASSPGPRMELFF. The CDR3 DNA sequence: TGCGCCAGCAGCCCCGGACCCCGGATGGAGCTGTTTTTT. The chain employs TRBV5-1 and TRBJ2-2; no clear D gene. The CDR3 is 13 amino acids. V was shortened by 4 bases and J by 10 bases, with 14 bases between the two germline ends. The germline gives CDR1 SGHRS, CDR2 YFSETQ.

Only a few counts were recorded for this clonotype. The V and J genes are TRBV27 and TRBJ2-3; TRBD2 matches 13 bases. The CDR3 sequence is 15 residues long. Trimming removed 6 bases from V and 5 bases from J; junction bases left unmatched: 5. Germline CDR1 reads MNHEY; CDR2 reads SMNVEV (reference sequence). CDR3 residues: CASRLRLAGGDTQYF. The CDR3, as DNA: TGTGCCAGCAGATTAAGACTAGCGGGAGGAGATACGCAGTATTTT.